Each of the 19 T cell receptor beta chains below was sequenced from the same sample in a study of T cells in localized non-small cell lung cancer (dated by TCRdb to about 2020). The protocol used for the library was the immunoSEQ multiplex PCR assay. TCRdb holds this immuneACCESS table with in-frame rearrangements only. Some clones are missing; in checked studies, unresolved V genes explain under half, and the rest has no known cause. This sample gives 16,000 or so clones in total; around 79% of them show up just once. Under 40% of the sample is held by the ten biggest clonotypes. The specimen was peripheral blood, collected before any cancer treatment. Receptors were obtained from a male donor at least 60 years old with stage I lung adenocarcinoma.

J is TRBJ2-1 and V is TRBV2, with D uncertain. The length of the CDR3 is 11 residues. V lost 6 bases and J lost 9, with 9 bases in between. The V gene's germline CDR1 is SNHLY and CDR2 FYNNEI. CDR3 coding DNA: TGTGCCAGCAGCCCCGATACTGAGCAGTTCTTC. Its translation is CASSPDTEQFF.

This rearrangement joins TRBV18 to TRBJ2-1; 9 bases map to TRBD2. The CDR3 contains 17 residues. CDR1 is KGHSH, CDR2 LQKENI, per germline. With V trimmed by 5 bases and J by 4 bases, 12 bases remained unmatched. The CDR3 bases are TGTGCCAGCTCATCGCTCGGGGGACTAGCAATTTACAATGAGCAGTTCTTC. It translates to CASSSLGGLAIYNEQFF.

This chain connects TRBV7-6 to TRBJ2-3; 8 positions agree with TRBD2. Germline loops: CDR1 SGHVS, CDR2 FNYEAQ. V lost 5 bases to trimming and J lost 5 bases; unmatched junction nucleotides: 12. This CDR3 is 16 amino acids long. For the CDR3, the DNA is TGTGCCAGCAGCGAATATAGAAAGACTAGCGTAGATACGCAGTATTTT. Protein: CASSEYRKTSVDTQYF.

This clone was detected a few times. CDR3 loop: CASSLVGRGSYNEQFF. The DNA of the CDR3 is TGTGCCAGCAGCTTGGTGGGAAGGGGTTCCTACAATGAGCAGTTCTTC. V and J are TRBV7-9 and TRBJ2-1; the D gene is possibly TRBD1 (5 bases). Germline V lookup: CDR1 SEHNR, CDR2 FQNEAQ (reference sequence). CDR3 length: 16 residues. Deletions cut 3 bases from V and 1 base from J, with 13 bases between.

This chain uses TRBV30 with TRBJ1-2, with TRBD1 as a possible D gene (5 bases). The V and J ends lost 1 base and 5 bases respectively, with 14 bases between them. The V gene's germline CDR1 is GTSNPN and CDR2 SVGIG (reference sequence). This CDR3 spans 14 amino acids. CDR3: CAWSGPGNGYGYTF. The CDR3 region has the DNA TGTGCCTGGAGTGGTCCAGGGAATGGATATGGCTACACCTTC.

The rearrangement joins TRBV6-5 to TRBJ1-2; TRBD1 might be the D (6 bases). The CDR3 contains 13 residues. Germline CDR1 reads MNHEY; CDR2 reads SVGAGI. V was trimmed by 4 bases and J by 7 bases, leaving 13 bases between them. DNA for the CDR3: TGTGCCAGCAGTTTGGACAGCGGATCTGGCTACACCTTC. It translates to CASSLDSGSGYTF.

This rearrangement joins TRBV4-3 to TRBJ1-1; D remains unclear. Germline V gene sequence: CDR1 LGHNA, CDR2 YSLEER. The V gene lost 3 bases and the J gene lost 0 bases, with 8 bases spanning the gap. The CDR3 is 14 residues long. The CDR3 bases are TGCGCCAGCAGCCAGGACCCTATGAACACTGAAGCTTTCTTT. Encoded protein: CASSQDPMNTEAFF.

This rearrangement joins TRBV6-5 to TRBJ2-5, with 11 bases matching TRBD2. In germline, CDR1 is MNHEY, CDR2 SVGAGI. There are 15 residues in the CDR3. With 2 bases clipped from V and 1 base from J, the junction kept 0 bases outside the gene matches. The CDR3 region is CASSYLAGGQETQYF. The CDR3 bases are TGTGCCAGCAGTTACCTAGCGGGGGGCCAAGAGACCCAGTACTTC.

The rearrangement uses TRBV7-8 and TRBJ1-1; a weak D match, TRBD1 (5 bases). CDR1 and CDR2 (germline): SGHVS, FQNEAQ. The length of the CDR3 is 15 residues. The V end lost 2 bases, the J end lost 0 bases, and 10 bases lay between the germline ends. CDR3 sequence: CASSLLLGLNTEAFF. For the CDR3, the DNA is TGTGCCAGCAGCTTACTCTTGGGGCTGAACACTGAAGCTTTCTTT.

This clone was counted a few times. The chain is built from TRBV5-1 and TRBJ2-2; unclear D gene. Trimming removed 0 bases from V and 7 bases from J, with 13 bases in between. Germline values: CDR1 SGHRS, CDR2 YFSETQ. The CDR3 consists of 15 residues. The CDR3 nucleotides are TGCGCCAGCAGCTTGGGAGACAACAACGGCGGGGAGCTGTTTTTT. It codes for CASSLGDNNGGELFF.

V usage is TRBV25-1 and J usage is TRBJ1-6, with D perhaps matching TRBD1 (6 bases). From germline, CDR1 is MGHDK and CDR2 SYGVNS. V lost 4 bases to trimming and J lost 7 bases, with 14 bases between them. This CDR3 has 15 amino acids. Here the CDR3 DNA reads TGTGCCAGCAGTGTAGCCCCTGGGGGCAATTCACCCCTCCACTTT. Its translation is CASSVAPGGNSPLHF. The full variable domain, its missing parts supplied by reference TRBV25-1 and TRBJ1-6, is EADIYQTPRYLVIGTGKKITLECSQTMGHDKMYWYQQDPGMELHLIHYSYGVNSTEKGDLSSESTVSRIRTEHFPLTLESARPSHTSQYLCASSVAPGGNSPLHFGNGTRLTVT.

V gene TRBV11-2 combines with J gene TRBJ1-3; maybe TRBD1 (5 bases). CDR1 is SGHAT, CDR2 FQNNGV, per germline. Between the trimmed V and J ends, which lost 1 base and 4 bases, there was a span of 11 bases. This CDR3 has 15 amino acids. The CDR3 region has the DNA TGTGCCAGCAGCTTAGTTGCCGGGGCAGGAAACACCATATATTTT. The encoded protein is CASSLVAGAGNTIYF.

CDR3 residues: CASSEPDANEKLFF. Here the CDR3 DNA reads TGTGCCAGCTCAGAGCCGGACGCTAATGAAAAACTGTTTTTT. This rearrangement joins TRBV18 to TRBJ1-4, with unresolved D. CDR1 KGHSH and CDR2 LQKENI come from the germline V gene. The CDR3 is made up of 14 amino acids. V lost 5 bases and J lost 3, with 10 bases in between.

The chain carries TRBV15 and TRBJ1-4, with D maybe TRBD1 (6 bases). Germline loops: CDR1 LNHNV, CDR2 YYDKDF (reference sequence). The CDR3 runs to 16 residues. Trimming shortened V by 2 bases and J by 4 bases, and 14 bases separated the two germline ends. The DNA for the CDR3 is TGTGCCACCAGCAGATCTAGACAGGAACTTAATGAAAAACTGTTTTTT. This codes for CATSRSRQELNEKLFF.

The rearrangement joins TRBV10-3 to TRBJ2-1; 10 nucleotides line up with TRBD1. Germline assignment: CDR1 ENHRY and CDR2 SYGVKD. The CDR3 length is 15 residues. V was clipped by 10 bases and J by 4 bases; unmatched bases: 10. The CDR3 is CATLKGQGNYNEQFF. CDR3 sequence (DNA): TGTGCCACTCTAAAGGGACAGGGGAATTACAATGAGCAGTTCTTC.

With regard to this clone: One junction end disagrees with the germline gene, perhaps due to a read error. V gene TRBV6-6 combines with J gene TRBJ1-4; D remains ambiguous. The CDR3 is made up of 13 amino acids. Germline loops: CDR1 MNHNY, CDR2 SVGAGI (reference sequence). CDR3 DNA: TGTGCCATCAGTGAGTCGGCCGATGAAAAACTGTTTTTT. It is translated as CAISESADEKLFF.

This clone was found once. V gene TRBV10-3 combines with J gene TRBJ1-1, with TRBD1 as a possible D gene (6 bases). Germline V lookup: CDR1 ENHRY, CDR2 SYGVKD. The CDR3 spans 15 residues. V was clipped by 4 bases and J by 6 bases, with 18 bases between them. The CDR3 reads CAISGRGGFSSEAFF. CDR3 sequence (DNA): TGTGCCATCAGTGGGCGAGGGGGGTTTTCGTCTGAAGCTTTCTTT.

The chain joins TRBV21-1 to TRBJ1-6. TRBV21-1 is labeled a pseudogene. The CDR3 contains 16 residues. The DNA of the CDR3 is TGTGCCAGCAGCAAAGGTAGTCTTTGGCGGAATTCACCCCTCCACTTT. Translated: CASSKGSLWRNSPLHF.

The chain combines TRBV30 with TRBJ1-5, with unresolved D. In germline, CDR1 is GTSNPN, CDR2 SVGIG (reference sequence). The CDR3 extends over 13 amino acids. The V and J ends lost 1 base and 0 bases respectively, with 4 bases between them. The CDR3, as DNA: TGTGCCTGGAGTGGAGTTAGCAATCAGCCCCAGCATTTT. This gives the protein CAWSGVSNQPQHF.